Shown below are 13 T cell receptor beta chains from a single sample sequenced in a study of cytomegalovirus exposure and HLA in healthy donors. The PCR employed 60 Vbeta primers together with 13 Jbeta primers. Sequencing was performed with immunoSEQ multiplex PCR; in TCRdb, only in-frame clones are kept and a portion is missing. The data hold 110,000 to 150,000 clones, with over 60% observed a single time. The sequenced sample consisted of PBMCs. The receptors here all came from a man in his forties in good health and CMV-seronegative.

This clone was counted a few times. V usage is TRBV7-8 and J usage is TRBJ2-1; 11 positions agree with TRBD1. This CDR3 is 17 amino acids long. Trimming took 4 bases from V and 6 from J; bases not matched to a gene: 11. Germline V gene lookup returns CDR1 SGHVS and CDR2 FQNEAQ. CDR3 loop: CASSWPPGQGATNEQFF. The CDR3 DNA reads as TGTGCCAGCAGCTGGCCCCCAGGACAGGGGGCGACCAATGAGCAGTTCTTC.

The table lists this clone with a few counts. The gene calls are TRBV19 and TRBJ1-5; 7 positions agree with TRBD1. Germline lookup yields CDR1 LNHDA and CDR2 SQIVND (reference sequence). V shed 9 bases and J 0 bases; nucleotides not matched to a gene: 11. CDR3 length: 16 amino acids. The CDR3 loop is CASPRTGLISNQPQHF. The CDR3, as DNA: TGTGCCAGCCCTCGGACAGGACTAATTAGCAATCAGCCCCAGCATTTT.

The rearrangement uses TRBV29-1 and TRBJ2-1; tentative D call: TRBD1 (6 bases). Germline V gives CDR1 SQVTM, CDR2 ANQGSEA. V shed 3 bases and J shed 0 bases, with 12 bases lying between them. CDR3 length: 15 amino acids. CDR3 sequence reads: CSVEQGQVSYNEQFF. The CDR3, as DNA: TGCAGCGTTGAGCAGGGGCAAGTCTCCTACAATGAGCAGTTCTTC.

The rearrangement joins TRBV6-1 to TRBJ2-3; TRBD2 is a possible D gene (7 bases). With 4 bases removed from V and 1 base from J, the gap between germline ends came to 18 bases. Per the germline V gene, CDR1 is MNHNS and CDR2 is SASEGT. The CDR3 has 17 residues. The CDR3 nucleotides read TGTGCCAGCAGTGGGGACTACCTGGGGGCTGGCACAGATACGCAGTATTTT. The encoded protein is CASSGDYLGAGTDTQYF.

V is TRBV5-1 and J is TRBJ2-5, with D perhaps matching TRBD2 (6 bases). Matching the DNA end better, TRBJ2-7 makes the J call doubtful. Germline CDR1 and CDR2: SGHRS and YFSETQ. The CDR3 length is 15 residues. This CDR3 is CASSGTPGLSYEQYF. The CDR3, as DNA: TGCGCCAGCAGCGGTACACCGGGACTCTCTTACGAGCAGTACTTC.

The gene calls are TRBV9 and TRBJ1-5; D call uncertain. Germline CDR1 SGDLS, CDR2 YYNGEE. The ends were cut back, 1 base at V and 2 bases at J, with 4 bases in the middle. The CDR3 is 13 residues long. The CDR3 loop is CASSVSGNQPQHF. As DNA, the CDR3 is TGTGCCAGCAGCGTATCGGGCAATCAGCCCCAGCATTTT.

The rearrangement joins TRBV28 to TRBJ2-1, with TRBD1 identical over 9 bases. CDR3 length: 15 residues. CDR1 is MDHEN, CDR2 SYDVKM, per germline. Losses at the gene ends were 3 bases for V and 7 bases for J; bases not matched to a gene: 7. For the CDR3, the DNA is TGTGCCAGCAGTTTGAGGGACAGGGTTGGGAATGAGCAGTTCTTC. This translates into CASSLRDRVGNEQFF.

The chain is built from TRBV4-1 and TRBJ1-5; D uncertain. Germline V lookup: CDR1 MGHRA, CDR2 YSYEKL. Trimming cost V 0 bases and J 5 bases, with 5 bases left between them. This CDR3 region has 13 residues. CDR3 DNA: TGCGCCAGCAGCCAAGAGTACTATCAGCCCCAGCATTTT. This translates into CASSQEYYQPQHF.

The CDR3 bases are TGCGCCAGCAGCCCGGGACTAGCGGGGGGAACCTACAATGAGCAGTTCTTC. Translated: CASSPGLAGGTYNEQFF. This chain links TRBV5-1 with TRBJ2-1; 15 bases agree with TRBD2. CDR3 length: 17 residues. Germline CDR1 SGHRS, CDR2 YFSETQ. J was trimmed by 2 bases and V by 4 bases; bases with no gene match: 4.

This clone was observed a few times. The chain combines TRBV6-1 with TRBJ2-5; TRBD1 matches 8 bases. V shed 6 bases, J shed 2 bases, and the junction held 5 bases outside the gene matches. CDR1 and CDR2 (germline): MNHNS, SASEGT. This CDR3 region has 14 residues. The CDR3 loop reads CASREQGEQETQYF. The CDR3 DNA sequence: TGTGCCAGCAGAGAACAGGGGGAACAAGAGACCCAGTACTTC.

The CDR3 DNA reads as TGTGCCAGCAGTCACAAAAACGCAGGTGGTCGAGCTTTCTTT. Translating gives CASSHKNAGGRAFF. The V and J genes are TRBV27 and TRBJ1-1; unclear D gene. This CDR3 is 14 amino acids long. V dropped 5 bases and J dropped 10 bases, with 20 bases sitting between them. CDR1 is MNHEY and CDR2 is SMNVEV in the germline V gene (reference sequence).

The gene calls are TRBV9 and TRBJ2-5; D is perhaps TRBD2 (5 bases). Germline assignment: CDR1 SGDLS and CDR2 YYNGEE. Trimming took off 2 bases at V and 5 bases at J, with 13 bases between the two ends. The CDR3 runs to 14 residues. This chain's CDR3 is CASSVGGSWETQYF. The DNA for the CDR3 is TGTGCCAGCAGCGTTGGAGGTTCGTGGGAGACCCAGTACTTC.

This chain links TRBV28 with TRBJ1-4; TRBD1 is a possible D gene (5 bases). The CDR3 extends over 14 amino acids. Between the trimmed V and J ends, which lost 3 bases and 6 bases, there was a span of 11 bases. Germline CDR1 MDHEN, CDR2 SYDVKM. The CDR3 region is CASSFPQGYEKLFF. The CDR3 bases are TGTGCCAGCAGTTTCCCCCAGGGATATGAAAAACTGTTTTTT.